Below, one T cell receptor (beta chain) is given with its context. Antigen: not known. This sample also contains other DNA sequences that code for the same CDR3. The data are from a study of CD8+ T cells in alopecia areata. Study summary: Treatment with tofacitinib (6 to 18 months) was followed by 6 months off drug. Study-level results: Higher clonality than in normal scalp was seen in lesional scalp, especially alopecia totalis/universalis. Both scalp clonality and the expanded CD8+ clones among the top 100 showed a significant decrease with tofacitinib.

Treatment of the sample: oral pan-JAK inhibitor, 5-10 mg twice daily. Germline V gene data show CDR1 as SNHLY and CDR2 as FYNNEI. Germline trimming cut 4 bases from V and 5 bases from J; bases unmatched to any gene: 3. The CDR3 runs to 13 residues. The sequencing template was cDNA reverse transcribed from extracted RNA. Assay used: immunoSEQ multiplex PCR; TCRdb lists only in-frame clones, some missing. The profile covers under 350,000 clones, with roughly 64% appearing a single time and approximately 1.7% taken by the ten largest. This rearrangement joins TRBV2 to TRBJ1-1; 8 nucleotides line up with TRBD1. This clonotype was obtained from a human donor with alopecia areata. This specimen consisted of CD4+ T cells sorted from blood, obtained at week 24, from a patient treated with tofacitinib. The CDR3 bases are TGTGCCAGCAGTGGACAGGGGAATACTGAAGCTTTCTTT. This translates into CASSGQGNTEAFF.